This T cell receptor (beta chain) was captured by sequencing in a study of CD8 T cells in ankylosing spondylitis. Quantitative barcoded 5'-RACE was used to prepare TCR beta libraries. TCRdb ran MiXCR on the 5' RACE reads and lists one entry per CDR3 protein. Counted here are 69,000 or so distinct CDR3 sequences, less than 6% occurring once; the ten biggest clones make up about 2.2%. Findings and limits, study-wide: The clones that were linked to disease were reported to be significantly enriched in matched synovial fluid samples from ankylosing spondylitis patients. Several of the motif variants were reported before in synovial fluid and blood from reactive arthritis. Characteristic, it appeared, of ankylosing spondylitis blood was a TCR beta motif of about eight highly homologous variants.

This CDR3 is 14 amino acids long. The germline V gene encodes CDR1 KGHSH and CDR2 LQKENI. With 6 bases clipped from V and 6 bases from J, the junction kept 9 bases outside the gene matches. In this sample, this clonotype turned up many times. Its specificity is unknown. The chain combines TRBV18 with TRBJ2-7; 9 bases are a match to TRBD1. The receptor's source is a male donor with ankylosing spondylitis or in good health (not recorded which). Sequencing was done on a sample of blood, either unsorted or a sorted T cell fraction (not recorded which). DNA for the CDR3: TGTGCCAGCTCCGGACAGGGGACCCCTCCCGAGCAGTACTTC. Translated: CASSGQGTPPEQYF.